This is a list of T cell receptor beta chains from one sample in a study of early T cells in non-severe SARS-CoV-2 infection. TCRdb re-called the 5' RACE reads through MiXCR, storing one row per CDR3 protein. The table includes approximately 52,000 distinct CDR3 sequences, 6.5% to 9% detected once. The sequenced material came from whole blood. The receptors derive from an adult who was a healthcare worker with PCR-confirmed SARS-CoV-2 infection or an uninfected control (not recorded which). Each CDR3 is given without its conserved first and last residue.

CDR3,V,J
ASLVRGGSYEQY,TRBV28,TRBJ2-7
ASGGHTLGTGELF,TRBV25-1,TRBJ2-2
ASSPDARADTKY,TRBV18,TRBJ2-3
ASSTHNSPLH,TRBV7-9,TRBJ1-6
SVDQAQETQY,TRBV29-1,TRBJ2-5
ASSLRGQNPYEQY,TRBV6-2/TRBV6-3,TRBJ2-7
ASNLEDESDTQY,TRBV2,TRBJ2-3
ASSSRDPLPSEQY,TRBV12-3/TRBV12-4,TRBJ2-7
ASSFSGTVSYEQY,TRBV27,TRBJ2-7
ASSLGTAGTDTQY,TRBV13,TRBJ2-3
ASSQEFRGASTEAF,TRBV3-1,TRBJ1-1
SGGGGYNEQF,TRBV29-1,TRBJ2-1
ASSQDARSGQETQY,TRBV4-2,TRBJ2-5
ASSFQPEAF,TRBV7-9,TRBJ1-1
ASSLASRPQRDGYT,TRBV12-3/TRBV12-4,TRBJ1-2
ASSQTGYYEQY,TRBV3-1,TRBJ2-7
ASSLSLGAGELF,TRBV27,TRBJ2-2